Sequencing of this T cell receptor (beta chain) was carried out in a study of technical replicates of blood from a handful of donors (dated by TCRdb to about 2017). The library came from the immunoSEQ multiplex PCR assay. TCRdb provides this immuneACCESS table in a form limited to in-frame rearrangements. Some clones are lacking; in checked studies, under half of them reflect an unresolved V gene, and why the rest are absent is not known. The sample contains tens of thousands of clones, around 96% of them found a single time. 3% of the sample is taken by the ten largest. Notes on this clone: What this receptor recognizes is not known. Within one base of it there is no much larger clone, and no base qualities were kept.

CDR1 and CDR2 were assigned from the germline V gene as SGHDT and YYEEEE. Relative to germline, V is missing 2 bases and J is missing 5 bases, with 2 bases of the junction outside any gene match. The CDR3 has 15 amino acids, counting the end cysteine and phenylalanine. Just CDR3 DNA is preserved here, 45 bases in frame from base 1. The receptor chain draws on TRBV5-6 and TRBJ2-2, and 11 junction bases match TRBD1. The clonotype comes from a human donor in good health. Some clones in this sample may be carry-over from other donors' samples. The sample was PBMCs. The CDR3 has the sequence CASSLGTGGTGELFF. The DNA sequence reads TGTGCCAGCAGCTTAGGGACAGGGGGAACCGGGGAGCTGTTTTTT.